Sequencing of this T cell receptor beta chain was carried out in a study of cytomegalovirus exposure and HLA in healthy donors. Overall study findings and caveats: Available immune exposure information was restricted to CMV serostatus only. In a later analysis, a genetic analysis reported fewer productive-TCR N-insertions in an Asian-associated ancestry cluster than the cohort average. An analysis was carried out at a later point. It showed that HLA-associated TCR beta chains were more clonally expanded than equally common non-associated chains.

The PCR contained 60 Vbeta and 13 Jbeta primers. Assay: immunoSEQ multiplex PCR; the TCRdb copy retains only in-frame clones and omits some. This table holds fewer than 200,000 clones, about 75% found once. This CDR3 comprises 18 residues. J was trimmed by 3 bases and V by 1 base; bases with no gene match: 14. Germline V gene data show CDR1 as SGHAT and CDR2 as FQNNGV. To note about this clone: Its antigen is not known.

Material for sequencing was PBMCs. The clonotype was recovered from a woman between 45 and 60 years old in good health and CMV-seropositive. The rearrangement uses TRBV11-2 and TRBJ2-7, with TRBD2 identical over 8 bases. In DNA form, the CDR3 reads TGTGCCAGCAGCTTAGTAGCCGGGGGGGGATTACGGATCTACGAGCAGTACTTC. Its protein product is CASSLVAGGGLRIYEQYF.